The entry below gives a single TCR beta chain sequence along with its context. No antigen is known for it. TCRdb reprocessed the 5' RACE reads with MiXCR, giving one entry per CDR3 protein. The table lists approximately 220,000 distinct CDR3 sequences, 7.5% of them singletons. This sample was taken from a study of identical twins. Study observations and caveats: Shared out-of-frame alpha sequences (those common to twins) showed excess low generation probability.

The CDR3 runs 18 residues. Looked up from germline, CDR1 is SGHVS and CDR2 is FQNEAQ. J gave up 6 bases and V 5 bases, and 18 bases lay outside the gene matches. This same sample was also part of a study on yellow fever vaccine responses in identical twins.

This clonotype originated in a woman aged 18-29 years in good health. Sequenced sample: memory (CD45RO+) T cells sorted from blood. The rearrangement uses TRBV7-8 and TRBJ2-1; 8 bases align to TRBD1. CDR3 bases: TGTGCCAGCAGCAAACGGGACAGGATGGTAGTCTTTTCCAATGAGCAGTTCTTC. Its translation: CASSKRDRMVVFSNEQFF.